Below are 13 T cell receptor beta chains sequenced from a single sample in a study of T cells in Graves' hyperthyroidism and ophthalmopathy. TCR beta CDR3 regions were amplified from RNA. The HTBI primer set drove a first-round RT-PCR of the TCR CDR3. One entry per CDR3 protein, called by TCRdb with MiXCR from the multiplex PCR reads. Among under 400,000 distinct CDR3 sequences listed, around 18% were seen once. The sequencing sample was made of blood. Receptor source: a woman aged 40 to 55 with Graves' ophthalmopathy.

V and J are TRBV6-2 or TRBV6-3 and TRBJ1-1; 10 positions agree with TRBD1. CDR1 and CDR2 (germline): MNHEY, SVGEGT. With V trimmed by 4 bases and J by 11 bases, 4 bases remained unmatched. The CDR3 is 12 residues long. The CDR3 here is CASSSPGQGAFF. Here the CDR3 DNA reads TGTGCCAGCAGTTCACCGGGACAGGGGGCTTTCTTT.

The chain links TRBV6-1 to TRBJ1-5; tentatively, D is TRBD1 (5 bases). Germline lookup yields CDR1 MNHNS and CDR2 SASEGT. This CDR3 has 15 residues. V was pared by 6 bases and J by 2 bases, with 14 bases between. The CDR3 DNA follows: TGTGCCAGCAGCCCGCCAGGGCCCCGCAATCAGCCCCAGCATTTT. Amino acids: CASSPPGPRNQPQHF.

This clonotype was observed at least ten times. The CDR3 loop reads CAWRSGSGETQYF. The CDR3 nucleotides are TGTGCCTGGAGGAGCGGGTCGGGGGAGACCCAGTACTTC. J is TRBJ2-5 and V is TRBV30, with D possibly being TRBD2 (6 bases). From germline, CDR1 is GTSNPN and CDR2 SVGIG (reference sequence). The V and J ends lost 3 bases and 5 bases respectively, with 13 bases between them. The CDR3 contains 13 residues.

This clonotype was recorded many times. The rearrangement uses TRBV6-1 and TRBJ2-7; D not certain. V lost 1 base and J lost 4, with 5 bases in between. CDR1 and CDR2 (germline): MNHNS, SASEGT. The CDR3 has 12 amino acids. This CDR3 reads CASSEVRYEQYF. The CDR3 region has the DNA TGTGCCAGCAGTGAAGTCAGGTACGAGCAGTACTTC.

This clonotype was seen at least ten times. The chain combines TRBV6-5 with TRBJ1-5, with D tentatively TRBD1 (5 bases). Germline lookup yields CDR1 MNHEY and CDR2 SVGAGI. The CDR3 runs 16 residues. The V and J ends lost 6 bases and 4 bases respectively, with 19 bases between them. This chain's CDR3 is CASRYTQGSGNQPQHF. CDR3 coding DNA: TGTGCCAGCAGATACACTCAGGGCTCCGGGAATCAGCCCCAGCATTTT.

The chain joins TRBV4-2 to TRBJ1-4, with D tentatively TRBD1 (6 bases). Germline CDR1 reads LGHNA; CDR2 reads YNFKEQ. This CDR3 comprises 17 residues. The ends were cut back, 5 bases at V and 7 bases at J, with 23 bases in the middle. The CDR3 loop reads CASSRGQGEGLSEKLFF. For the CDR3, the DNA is TGTGCCAGCAGCAGGGGACAAGGGGAAGGTCTCAGTGAAAAACTGTTTTTT.

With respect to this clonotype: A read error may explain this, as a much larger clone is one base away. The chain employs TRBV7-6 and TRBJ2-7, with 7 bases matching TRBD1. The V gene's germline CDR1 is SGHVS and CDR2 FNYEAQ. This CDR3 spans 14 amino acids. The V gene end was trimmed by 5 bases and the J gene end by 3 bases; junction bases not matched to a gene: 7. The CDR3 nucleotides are TGTGCCAGCAGCCCAGACTACAGGGGCTACGAGCAGTACTTC. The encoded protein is CASSPDYRGYEQYF. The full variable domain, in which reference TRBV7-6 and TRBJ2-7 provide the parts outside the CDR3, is GAGVSQSPRYKVTKRGQDVALRCDPISGHVSLYWYRQALGQGPEFLTYFNYEAQQDKSGLPNDRFSAERPEGSISTLTIQRTEQRDSAMYRCASSPDYRGYEQYFGPGTRLTVT.

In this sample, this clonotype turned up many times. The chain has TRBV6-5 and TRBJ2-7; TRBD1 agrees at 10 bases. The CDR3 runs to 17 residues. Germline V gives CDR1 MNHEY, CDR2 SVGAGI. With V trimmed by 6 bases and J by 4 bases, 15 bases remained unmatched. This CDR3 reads CASSQTTSGQGIYEQYF. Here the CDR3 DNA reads TGTGCCAGCAGCCAAACCACCTCGGGACAGGGGATATACGAGCAGTACTTC.

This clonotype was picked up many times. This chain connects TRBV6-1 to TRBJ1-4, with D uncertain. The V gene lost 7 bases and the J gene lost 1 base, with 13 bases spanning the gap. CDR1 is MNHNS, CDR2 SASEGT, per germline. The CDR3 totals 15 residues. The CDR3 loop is CASTTGVGTNEKLFF. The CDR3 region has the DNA TGTGCCAGCACCACCGGCGTAGGAACTAATGAAAAACTGTTTTTT.

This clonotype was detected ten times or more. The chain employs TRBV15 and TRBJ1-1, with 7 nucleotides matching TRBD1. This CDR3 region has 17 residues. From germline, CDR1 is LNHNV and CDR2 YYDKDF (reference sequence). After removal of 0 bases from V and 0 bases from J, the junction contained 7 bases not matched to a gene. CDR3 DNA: TGTGCCACCAGCAGAGATGGGACAGCTCTAATGAACACTGAAGCTTTCTTT. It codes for CATSRDGTALMNTEAFF.

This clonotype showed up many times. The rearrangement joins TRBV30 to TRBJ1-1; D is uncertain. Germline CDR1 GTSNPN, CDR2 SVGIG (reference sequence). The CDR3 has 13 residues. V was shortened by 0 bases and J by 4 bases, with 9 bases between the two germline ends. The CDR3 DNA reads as TGTGCCTGGAGTGTTCGGAGGGCCACTGAAGCTTTCTTT. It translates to CAWSVRRATEAFF.

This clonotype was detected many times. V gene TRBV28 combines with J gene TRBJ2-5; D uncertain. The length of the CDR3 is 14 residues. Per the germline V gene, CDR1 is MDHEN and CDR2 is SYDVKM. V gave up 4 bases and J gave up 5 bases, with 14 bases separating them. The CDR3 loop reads CASSYPGLGETQYF. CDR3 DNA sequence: TGTGCCAGCAGTTATCCGGGCTTGGGTGAGACCCAGTACTTC.

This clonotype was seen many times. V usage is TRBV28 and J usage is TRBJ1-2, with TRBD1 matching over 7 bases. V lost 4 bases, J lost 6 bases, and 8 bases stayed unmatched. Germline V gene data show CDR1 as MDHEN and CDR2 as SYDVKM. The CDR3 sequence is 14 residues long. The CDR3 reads CASSSPRQGHGYTF. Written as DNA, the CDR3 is TGTGCCAGCAGTTCCCCCCGACAGGGCCATGGCTACACCTTC.